This T cell receptor (beta chain) derives from a study of blood T cell repertoires in COVID-19. Study as a whole: PBMCs, B-cell-depleted T cells, or T cells were the source of the cDNA or gDNA that made up the material.

The CDR3 runs 14 residues. V lost 4 bases and J lost 3; bases outside the gene matches: 4. The germline gives CDR1 SGHTS, CDR2 YDEGEE. Produced via immunoSEQ multiplex PCR; TCRdb's table is partial and in-frame only. The sample includes around 52,000 clones, about nine tenths of them seen just once. This sequence was found in a woman older than 75 with COVID-19, enrolled during active disease. The sample consisted of peripheral blood. V and J are TRBV5-8 and TRBJ1-1; 9 bases agree with TRBD1. In nucleotides, the CDR3 is TGTGCCAGCAGCCCCGGGACAGGGTACACTGAAGCTTTCTTT. Its protein is CASSPGTGYTEAFF.